The TCR beta chain under discussion was sequenced for a study of identical twins. General observations from the study: A lower insertion count was a feature of abundant cord blood beta clonotypes, with no such feature in memory repertoires. Zero-insertion findings could be partly confounded by invariant cells (MAIT and iNKT cells).

The V end was cut by 0 bases, the J end by 12 bases, with 12 bases between. Per germline, CDR1 LGHNA and CDR2 YNFKEQ. There are 12 residues in the CDR3. This clonotype was seen a handful of times. Antigen unknown. All donors were healthy Caucasians. It was template switching that added a universal primer site, and there were unique molecular identifiers on the cDNA. TCRdb reprocessed the 5' RACE reads via MiXCR and lists one record per CDR3 protein. The table records around 1.7 million distinct CDR3 sequences, 32% of them present only once. V and J are TRBV4-2 and TRBJ2-7, with D perhaps TRBD1 or TRBD2 (5 bases each). The source is a newborn girl in good health. The sample consisted of cord blood. CDR3 loop: CASSQDFRGRYF. The CDR3 DNA reads as TGTGCCAGCAGCCAAGATTTCCGGGGACGGTACTTC.